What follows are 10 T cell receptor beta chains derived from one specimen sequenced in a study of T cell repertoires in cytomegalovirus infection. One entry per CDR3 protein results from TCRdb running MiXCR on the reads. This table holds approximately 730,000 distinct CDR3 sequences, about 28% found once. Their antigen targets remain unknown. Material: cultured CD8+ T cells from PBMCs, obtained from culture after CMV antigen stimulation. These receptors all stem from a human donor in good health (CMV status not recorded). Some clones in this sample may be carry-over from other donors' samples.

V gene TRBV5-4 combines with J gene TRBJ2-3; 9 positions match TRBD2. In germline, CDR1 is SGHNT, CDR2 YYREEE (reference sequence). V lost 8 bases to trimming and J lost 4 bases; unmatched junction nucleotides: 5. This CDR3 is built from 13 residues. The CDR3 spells CASTGLAPDTQYF. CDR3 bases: TGTGCCAGTACGGGACTAGCTCCAGATACGCAGTATTTT.

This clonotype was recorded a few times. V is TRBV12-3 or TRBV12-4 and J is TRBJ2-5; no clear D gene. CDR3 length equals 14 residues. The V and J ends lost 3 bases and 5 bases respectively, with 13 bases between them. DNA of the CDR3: TGTGCCAGCAGTTTGGCAAAATGGTGGGAGACCCAGTACTTC. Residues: CASSLAKWWETQYF.

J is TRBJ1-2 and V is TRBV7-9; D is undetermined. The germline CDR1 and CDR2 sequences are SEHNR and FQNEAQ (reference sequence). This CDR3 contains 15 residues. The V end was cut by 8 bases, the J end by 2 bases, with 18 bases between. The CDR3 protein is CASLLLTPGNYGYTF. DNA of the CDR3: TGTGCCAGCTTACTATTGACGCCTGGGAACTATGGCTACACCTTC.

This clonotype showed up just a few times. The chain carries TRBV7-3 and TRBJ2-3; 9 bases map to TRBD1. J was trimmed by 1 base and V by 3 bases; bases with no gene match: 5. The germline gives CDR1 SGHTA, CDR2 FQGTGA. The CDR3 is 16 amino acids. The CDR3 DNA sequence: TGTGCCAGCAGCTTTGGGGACAGGGAGGGCACAGATACGCAGTATTTT. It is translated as CASSFGDREGTDTQYF.

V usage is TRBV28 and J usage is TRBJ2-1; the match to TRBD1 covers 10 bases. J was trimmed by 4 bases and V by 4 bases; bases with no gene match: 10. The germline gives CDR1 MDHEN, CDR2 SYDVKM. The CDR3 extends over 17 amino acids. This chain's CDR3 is CASSSRRQGALYNEQFF. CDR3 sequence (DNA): TGTGCCAGCAGTTCCCGCCGACAGGGGGCCCTTTACAATGAGCAGTTCTTC.

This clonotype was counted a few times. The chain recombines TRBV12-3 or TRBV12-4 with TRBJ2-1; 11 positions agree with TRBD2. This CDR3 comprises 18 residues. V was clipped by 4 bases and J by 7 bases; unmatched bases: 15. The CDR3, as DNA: TGTGCCAGCAGTTCCAGCTCGTCTAGCGGGGGGCGGAGGAATGAGCAGTTCTTC. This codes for CASSSSSSSGGRRNEQFF.

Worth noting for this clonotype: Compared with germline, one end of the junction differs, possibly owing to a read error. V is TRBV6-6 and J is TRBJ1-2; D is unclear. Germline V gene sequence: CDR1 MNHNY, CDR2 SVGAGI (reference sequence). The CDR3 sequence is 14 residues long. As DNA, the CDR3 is TGTGCCAGCAGTCTTGACGACGGGAGCTATAGCTACACCTTC. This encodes CASSLDDGSYSYTF.

The CDR3 sequence is CASSLSGGNHNEQFF. CDR3 in DNA: TGTGCCAGCAGCCTCAGCGGGGGGAACCACAATGAGCAGTTCTTC. The chain combines TRBV7-9 with TRBJ2-1; TRBD2 matches 9 bases. J was trimmed by 5 bases and V by 5 bases; bases with no gene match: 7. The germline CDR1 and CDR2 sequences are SEHNR and FQNEAQ (reference sequence). The CDR3 is made up of 15 amino acids.

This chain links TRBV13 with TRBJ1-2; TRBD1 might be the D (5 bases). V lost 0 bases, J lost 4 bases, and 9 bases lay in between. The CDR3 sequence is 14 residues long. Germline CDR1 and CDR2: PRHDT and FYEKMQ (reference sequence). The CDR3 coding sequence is TGTGCCAGCAGCTTAGGACGGGACGCCTATGGCTACACCTTC. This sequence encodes CASSLGRDAYGYTF.

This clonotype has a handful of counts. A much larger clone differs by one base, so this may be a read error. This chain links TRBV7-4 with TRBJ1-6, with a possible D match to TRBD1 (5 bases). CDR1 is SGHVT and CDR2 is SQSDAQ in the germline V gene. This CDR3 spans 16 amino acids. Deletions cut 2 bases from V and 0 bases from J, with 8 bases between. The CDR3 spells CASSLPGSSYNSPLHF. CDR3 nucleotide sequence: TGTGCCAGCAGCTTACCAGGGAGCTCCTATAATTCACCCCTCCACTTT. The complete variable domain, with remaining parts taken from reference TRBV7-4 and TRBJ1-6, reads GAGVSQSPRYKVAKRGRDVALRCDSISGHVTLYWYRQTLGQGSEVLTYSQSDAQRDKSGRPSGRFSAERPERSVSTLKIQRTEQGDSAVYLCASSLPGSSYNSPLHFGNGTRLTVT.